The sequence of this T cell receptor beta chain was determined in a study of blood T cells in healthy people across ages. Overall study results and limits: Older age went with lower TCR beta diversity per million T cells, in a roughly linear way.

Isolation of PBMCs gave at least 6 million cells per sample. The authors ran a second PCR of roughly 6 to 12 cycles using a sample-barcoded 5' primer and a J-beta primer mix. Each cDNA molecule was tagged by a template-switch adaptor with 12 random nucleotides. A single record per CDR3 protein comes from TCRdb applying MiXCR to the 5' RACE reads. The sample shows 1.5 million to 2 million distinct CDR3 sequences, roughly 43% of them seen only once. As regards this clonotype: Its target is not known.

Sequenced: blood. The clonotype originates from a human donor in good health.

In nucleotides, the CDR3 is TGCAGCGCCAGGACAGGGGAAGCTTTCTTT. Protein sequence: CSARTGEAFF. The V and J genes are TRBV29-1 and TRBJ1-1; 8 nucleotides line up with TRBD1. J lost 8 bases, V lost 7 bases, and 3 bases had no gene match. The CDR3 spans 10 residues. Germline V gene data show CDR1 as SQVTM and CDR2 as ANQGSEA.